The 3 T cell receptor delta chains below come from one sample, sequenced in a study of Vδ1+ human thymocytes. Which antigens these TCRs recognize remains unknown. Sequences come from RNA converted to cDNA by reverse transcription. Pooled V-gene forward primers with one constant-region reverse primer generated the CDR3 amplicons by multiplex PCR. TCRdb re-called the multiplex PCR reads with CATT. The sample has 45,000 to 75,000 delta-chain clones, about 15% seen once. Overall study findings and caveats: Thymic TRG and TRD repertoires appeared highly polyclonal, with Gaussian CDR3 length distributions.

Sequencing was carried out using Vdelta1+ gamma-delta thymocytes from the thymus. Subset described: FACS-sorted CD3+ TCRalphabeta- TCRVdelta1+ TCRVdelta2- thymocytes. These TCRs come from a girl less than two years old who had congenital heart surgery.

This clone was observed a handful of times. The rearrangement links TRDV1 to TRDJ1; 9 nucleotides agree with TRDD2. CDR3 length: 20 residues. The V gene end was trimmed by 1 base and the J gene end by 2 bases; junction bases not matched to a gene: 17. Germline V gene lookup returns CDR1 TSWWSYY and CDR2 QGS. CDR3 bases: TGTGCTCTTGGGGAACCCGGGCCTTCCTACGTCCGCCGCGCGACCGATAAACTCATCTTT. Amino acids: CALGEPGPSYVRRATDKLIF.

This clone has just a few counts. The V gene is TRDV1, the J gene TRDJ1; D is possibly TRDD3 (5 bases). V lost 3 bases and J lost 0, with 17 bases in between. The germline V gene has CDR1 TSWWSYY and CDR2 QGS. This CDR3 region has 17 residues. CDR3 sequence (DNA): TGTGCTCTTGGGGATCCTTGGGGACGGATGTACACCGATAAACTCATCTTT. Protein product: CALGDPWGRMYTDKLIF.

Remarks on this clone: A much larger clone sits a single nucleotide away, making a read error possible. Other DNA sequences from this sample encode an identical CDR3 as well. This rearrangement joins TRDV2 to TRDJ3; TRDD3 matches at 8 bases. This CDR3 spans 21 amino acids. Germline-derived CDR1 and CDR2 are GEAIGNYY and EKD. This CDR3 is CACDLGSTGGSSSWDTRQMFF. The CDR3 DNA is TGCGCCTGTGACCTCGGCTCTACTGGGGGCTCAAGCTCCTGGGACACCCGACAGATGTTTTTC.